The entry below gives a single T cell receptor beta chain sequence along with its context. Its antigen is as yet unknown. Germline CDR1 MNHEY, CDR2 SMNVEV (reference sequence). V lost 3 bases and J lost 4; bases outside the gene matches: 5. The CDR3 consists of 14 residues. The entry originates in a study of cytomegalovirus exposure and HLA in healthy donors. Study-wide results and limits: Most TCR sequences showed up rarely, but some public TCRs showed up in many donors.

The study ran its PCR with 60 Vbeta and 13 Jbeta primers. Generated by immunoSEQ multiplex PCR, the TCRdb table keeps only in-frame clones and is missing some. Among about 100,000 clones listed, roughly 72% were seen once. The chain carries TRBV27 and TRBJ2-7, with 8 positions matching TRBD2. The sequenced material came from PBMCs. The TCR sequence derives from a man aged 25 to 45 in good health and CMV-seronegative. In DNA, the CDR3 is TGTGCCAGCAGTTTCGACGGGGGGGAATACGAGCAGTACTTC. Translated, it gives CASSFDGGEYEQYF.